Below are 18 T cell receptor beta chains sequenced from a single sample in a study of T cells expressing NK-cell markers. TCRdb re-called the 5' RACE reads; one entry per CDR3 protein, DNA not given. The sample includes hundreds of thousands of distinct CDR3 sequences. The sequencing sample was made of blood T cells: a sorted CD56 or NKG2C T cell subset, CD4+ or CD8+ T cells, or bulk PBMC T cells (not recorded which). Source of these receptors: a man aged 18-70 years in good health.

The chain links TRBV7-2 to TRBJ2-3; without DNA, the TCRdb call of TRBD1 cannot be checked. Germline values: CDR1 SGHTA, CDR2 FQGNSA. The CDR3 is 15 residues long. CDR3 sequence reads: CASSSGGPFTDTQYF.

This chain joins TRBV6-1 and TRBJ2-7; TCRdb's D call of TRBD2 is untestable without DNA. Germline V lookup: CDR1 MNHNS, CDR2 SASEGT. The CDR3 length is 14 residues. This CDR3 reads CASSPLGWNYEQYF.

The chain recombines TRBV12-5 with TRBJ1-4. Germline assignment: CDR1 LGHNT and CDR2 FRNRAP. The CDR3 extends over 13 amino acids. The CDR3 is CASGLPTEEKLFF.

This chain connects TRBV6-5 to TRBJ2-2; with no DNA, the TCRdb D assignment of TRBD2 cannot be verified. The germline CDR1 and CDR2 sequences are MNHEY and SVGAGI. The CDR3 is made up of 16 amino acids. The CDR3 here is CASSWGLASNTGELFF.

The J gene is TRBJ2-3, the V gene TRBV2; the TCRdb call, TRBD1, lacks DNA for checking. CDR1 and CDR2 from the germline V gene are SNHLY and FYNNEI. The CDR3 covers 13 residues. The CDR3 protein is CASHREYADTQYF.

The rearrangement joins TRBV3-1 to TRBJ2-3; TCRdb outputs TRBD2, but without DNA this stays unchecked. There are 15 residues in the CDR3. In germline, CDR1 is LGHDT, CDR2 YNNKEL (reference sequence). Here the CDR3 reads CASSPRTKLTDTQYF.

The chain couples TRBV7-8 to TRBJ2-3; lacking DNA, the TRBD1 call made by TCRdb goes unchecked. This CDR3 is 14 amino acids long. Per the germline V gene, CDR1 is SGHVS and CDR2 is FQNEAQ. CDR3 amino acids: CASSWTGDADTQYF.

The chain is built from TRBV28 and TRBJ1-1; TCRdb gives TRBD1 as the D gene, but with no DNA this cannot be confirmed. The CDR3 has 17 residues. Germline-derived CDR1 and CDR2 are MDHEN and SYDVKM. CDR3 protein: CASSRLGGEGLNTEAFF. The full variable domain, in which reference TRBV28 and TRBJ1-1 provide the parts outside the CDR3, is DVKVTQSSRYLVKRTGEKVFLECVQDMDHENMFWYRQDPGLGLRLIYFSYDVKMKEKGDIPEGYSVSREKKERFSLILESASTNQTSMYLCASSRLGGEGLNTEAFFGQGTRLTVV.

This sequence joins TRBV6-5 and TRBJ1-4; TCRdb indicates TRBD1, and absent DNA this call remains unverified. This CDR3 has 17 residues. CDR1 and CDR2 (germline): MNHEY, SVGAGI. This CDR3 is CASSYSFEDSNNEKLFF.

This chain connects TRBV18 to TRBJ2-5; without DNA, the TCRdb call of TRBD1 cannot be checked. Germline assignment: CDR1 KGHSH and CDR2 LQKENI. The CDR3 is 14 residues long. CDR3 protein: CASSWTGIQETQYF.

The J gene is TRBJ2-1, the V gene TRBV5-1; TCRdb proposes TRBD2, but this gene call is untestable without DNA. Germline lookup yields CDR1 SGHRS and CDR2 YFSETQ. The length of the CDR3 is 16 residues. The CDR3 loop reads CASSSFPRGRYNEQFF.

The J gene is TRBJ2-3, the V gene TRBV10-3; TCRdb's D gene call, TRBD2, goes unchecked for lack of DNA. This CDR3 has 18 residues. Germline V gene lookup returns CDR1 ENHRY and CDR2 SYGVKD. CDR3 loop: CAISGPASTSGVTDTQYF.

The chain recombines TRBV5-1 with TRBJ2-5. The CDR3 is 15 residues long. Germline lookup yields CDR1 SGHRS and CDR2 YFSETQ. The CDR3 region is CASSPNYAYLETQYF.

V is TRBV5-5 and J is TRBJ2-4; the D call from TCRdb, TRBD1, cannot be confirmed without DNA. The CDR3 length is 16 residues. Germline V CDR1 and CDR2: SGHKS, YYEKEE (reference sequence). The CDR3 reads CASSLTPQGARNIQYF. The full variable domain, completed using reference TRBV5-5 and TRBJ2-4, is DAGVTQSPTHLIKTRGQQVTLRCSPISGHKSVSWYQQVLGQGPQFIFQYYEKEERGRGNFPDRFSARQFPNYSSELNVNALLLGDSALYLCASSLTPQGARNIQYFGAGTRLSVL.

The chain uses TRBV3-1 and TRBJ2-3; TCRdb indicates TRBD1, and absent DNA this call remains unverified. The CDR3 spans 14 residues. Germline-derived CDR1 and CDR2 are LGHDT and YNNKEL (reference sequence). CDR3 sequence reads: CASSLRDGTDTQYF.

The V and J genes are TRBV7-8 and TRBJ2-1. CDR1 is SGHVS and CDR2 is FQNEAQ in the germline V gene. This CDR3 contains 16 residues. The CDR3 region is CASSLARGDSYNEQFF.

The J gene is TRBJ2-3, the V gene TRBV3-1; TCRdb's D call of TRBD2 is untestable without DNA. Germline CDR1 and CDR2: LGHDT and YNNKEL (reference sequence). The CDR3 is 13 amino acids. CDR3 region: CASSHGLGRRVYF.

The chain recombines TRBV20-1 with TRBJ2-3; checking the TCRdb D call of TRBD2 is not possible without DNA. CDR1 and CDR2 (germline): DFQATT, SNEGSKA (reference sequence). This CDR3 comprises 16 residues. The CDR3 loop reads CSARDRRSGGSDTQYF.